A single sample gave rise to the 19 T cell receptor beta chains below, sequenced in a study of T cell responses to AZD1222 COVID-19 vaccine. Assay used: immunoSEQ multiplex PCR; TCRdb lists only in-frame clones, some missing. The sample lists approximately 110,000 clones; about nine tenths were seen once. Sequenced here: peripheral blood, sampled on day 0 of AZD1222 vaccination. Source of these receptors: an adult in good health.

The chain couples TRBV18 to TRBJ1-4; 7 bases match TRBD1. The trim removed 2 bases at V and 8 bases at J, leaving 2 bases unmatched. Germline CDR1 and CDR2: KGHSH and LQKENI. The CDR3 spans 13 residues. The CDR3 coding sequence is TGTGCCAGCTCACCAAGGGGACAGGAAAAACTGTTTTTT. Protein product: CASSPRGQEKLFF.

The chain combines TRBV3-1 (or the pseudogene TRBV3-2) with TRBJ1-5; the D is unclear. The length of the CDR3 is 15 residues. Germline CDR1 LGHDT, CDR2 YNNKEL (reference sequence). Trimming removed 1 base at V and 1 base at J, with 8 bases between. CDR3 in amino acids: CASSQGTGSNQPQHF. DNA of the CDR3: TGTGCCAGCAGCCAAGGGACGGGGAGCAATCAGCCCCAGCATTTT.

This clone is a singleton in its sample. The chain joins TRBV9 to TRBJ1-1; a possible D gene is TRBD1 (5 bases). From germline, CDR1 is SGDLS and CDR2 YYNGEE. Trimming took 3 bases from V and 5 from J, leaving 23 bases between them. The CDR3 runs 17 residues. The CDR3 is CASSATLLTAPFTEAFF. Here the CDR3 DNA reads TGTGCCAGCAGCGCGACTTTATTGACAGCCCCCTTTACTGAAGCTTTCTTT.

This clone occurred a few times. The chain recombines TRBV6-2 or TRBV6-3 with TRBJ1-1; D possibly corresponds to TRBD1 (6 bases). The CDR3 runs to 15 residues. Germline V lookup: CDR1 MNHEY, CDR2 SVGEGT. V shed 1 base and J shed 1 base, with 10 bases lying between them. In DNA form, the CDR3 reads TGTGCCAGCAGTTACTGGCTAGGGGGGAACACTGAAGCTTTCTTT. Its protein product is CASSYWLGGNTEAFF.

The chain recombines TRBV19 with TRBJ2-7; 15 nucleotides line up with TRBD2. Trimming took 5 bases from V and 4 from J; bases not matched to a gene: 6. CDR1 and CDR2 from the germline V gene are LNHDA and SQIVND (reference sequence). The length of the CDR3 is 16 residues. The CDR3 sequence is CASSLRTSGGEYEQYF. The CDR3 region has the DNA TGTGCCAGTAGTTTAAGGACTAGCGGGGGGGAATACGAGCAGTACTTC.

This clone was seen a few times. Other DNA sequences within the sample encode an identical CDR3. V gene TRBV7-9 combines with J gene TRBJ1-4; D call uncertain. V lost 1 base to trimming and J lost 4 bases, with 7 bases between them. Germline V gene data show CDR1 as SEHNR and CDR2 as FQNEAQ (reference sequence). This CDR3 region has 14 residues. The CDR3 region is CASSLGQSNEKLFF. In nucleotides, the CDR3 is TGTGCCAGCAGCTTAGGGCAGAGTAATGAAAAACTGTTTTTT.

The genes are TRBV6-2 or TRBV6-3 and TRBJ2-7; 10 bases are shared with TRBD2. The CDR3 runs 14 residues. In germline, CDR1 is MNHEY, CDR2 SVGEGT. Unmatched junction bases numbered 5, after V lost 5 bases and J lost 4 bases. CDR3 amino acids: CASSSTSGVYEQYF. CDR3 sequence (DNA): TGTGCCAGCAGTAGTACTAGCGGGGTGTACGAGCAGTACTTC.

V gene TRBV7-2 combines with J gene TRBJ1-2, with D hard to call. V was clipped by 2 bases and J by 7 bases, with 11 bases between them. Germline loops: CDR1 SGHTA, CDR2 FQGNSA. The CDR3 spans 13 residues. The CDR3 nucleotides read TGTGCCAGCAGCTTAACGAGGGAGGGTGGCTACACCTTC. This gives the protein CASSLTREGGYTF.

CDR3 sequence reads: CASSLNIPGRVGSPLHF. The CDR3 nucleotides read TGTGCCAGCAGCTTAAACATCCCGGGGCGGGTCGGCTCACCCCTCCACTTT. The V and J genes are TRBV11-2 and TRBJ1-6, with a tentative D call TRBD1 (5 bases). The CDR3 covers 17 residues. CDR1 SGHAT and CDR2 FQNNGV come from the germline V gene. Trimming took off 2 bases at V and 10 bases at J, with 21 bases between the two ends.

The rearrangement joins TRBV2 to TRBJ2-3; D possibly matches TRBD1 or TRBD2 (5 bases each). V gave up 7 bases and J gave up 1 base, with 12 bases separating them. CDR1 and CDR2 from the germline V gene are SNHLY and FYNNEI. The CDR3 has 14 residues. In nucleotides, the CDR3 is TGTGCCAGCAAGCGGCTGGGGGGCACAGATACGCAGTATTTT. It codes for CASKRLGGTDTQYF.

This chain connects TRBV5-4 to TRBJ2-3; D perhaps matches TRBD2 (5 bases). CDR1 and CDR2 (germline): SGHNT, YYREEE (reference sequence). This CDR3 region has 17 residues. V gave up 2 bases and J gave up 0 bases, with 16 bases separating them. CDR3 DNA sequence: TGTGCCAGCAGCTTTGTCCGGGGTCCTGCTAGCACAGATACGCAGTATTTT. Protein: CASSFVRGPASTDTQYF. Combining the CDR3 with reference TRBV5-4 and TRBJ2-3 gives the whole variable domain ETGVTQSPTHLIKTRGQQVTLRCSSQSGHNTVSWYQQALGQGPQFIFQYYREEENGRGNFPPRFSGLQFPNYSSELNVNALELDDSALYLCASSFVRGPASTDTQYFGPGTRLTVL.

The CDR3 DNA sequence: TGTGCCAGCAGAGGACTAGTGCACTCCTACAATGAGCAGTTCTTC. This gives the protein CASRGLVHSYNEQFF. This chain joins TRBV6-5 and TRBJ2-1, with 7 bases lining up with TRBD2. The V segment lost 6 bases and the J segment 0 bases; nucleotides outside the gene matches: 5. Germline loops: CDR1 MNHEY, CDR2 SVGAGI. The CDR3 loop spans 15 amino acids.

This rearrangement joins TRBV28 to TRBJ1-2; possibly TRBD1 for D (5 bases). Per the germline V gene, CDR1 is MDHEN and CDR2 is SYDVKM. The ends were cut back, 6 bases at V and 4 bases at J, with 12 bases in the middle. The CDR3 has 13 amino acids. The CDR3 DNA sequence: TGTGCCAGCAGGCCCGGGAGGGGCTATGGCTACACCTTC. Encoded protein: CASRPGRGYGYTF.

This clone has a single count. CDR3 nucleotides: TGCGCCAGCAGCCAAGGGGGATACAATGAGCAGTTCTTC. It codes for CASSQGGYNEQFF. The rearrangement joins TRBV4-3 to TRBJ2-1; no clear D. Trimming left V 1 base short and J 4 bases short, with 5 bases between. The CDR3 length is 13 residues. Germline-derived CDR1 and CDR2 are LGHNA and YSLEER.

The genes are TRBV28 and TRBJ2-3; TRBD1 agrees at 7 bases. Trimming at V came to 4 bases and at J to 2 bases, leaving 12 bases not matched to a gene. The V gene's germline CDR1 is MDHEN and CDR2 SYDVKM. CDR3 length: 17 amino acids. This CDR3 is CASSSALKGANTDTQYF. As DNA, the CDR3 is TGTGCCAGCAGTTCAGCCCTCAAGGGGGCCAACACAGATACGCAGTATTTT.

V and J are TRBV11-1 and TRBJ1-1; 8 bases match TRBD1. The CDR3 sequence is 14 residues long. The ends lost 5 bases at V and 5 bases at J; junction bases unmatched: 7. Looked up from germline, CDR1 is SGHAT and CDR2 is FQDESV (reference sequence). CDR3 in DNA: TGTGCCAGCAGCAAAGGACAGGGACGTACTGAAGCTTTCTTT. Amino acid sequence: CASSKGQGRTEAFF.

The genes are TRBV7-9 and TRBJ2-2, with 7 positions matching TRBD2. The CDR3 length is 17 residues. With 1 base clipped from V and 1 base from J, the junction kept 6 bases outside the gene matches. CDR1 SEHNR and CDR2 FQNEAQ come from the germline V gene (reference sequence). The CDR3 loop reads CASSLETGGLNTGELFF. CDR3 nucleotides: TGTGCCAGCAGCTTAGAGACGGGGGGACTGAACACCGGGGAGCTGTTTTTT.

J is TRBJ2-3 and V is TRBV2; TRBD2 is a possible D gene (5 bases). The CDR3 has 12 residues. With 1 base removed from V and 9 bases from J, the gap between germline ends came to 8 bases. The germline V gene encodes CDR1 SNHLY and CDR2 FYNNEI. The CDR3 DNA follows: TGTGCCAGCAGTGAAGGGGAGAGCACGCAGTATTTT. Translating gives CASSEGESTQYF.

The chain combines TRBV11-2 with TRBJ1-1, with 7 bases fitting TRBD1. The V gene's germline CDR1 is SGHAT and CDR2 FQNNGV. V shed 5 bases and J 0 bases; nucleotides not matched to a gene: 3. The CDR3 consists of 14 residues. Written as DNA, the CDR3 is TGTGCCAGCAGCCCGACAGGGCTGAACACTGAAGCTTTCTTT. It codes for CASSPTGLNTEAFF.